The clone carrying this T cell receptor (beta chain) was seen many times. Its antigen is undetermined. Trimming took off 0 bases at V and 0 bases at J, with 5 bases between the two ends. Germline-derived CDR1 and CDR2 are SGHNT and YYREEE (reference sequence). The CDR3 covers 14 residues. Synthesis of cDNA was carried out by template-switch 5'RACE. The reaction used 10-nucleotide random UMIs. One entry per CDR3 protein, called by TCRdb with MiXCR from the 5' RACE reads. Among 90,000 to 150,000 distinct CDR3 sequences listed, about 3.4% were seen once. The sample comes from a study of neurological immune-mediated disorders. As for the study in general: There were some 35 multiple sclerosis patients; around 30 were relapsing-remitting and 3 were secondary progressive.

Findings and limits, study-wide: The level of TCR clonal expansion was highest in patients with HTLV-1-associated myelopathy and lowest in multiple sclerosis, where it fell below the level seen in healthy controls.

J is TRBJ2-3 and V is TRBV5-4, with no clear D. The sequenced sample consisted of PBMCs. This clonotype was obtained from a young woman with multiple sclerosis. The CDR3 region is CASSLGASTDTQYF. For the CDR3, the DNA is TGTGCCAGCAGCTTGGGGGCCAGCACAGATACGCAGTATTTT.